The rows below give T cell receptor beta chains drawn from one sample of a study of blood T cell repertoires in COVID-19. Only in-frame clones appear in the TCRdb table, and some are missing; sequencing was by immunoSEQ multiplex PCR. The sample consists of 200,000 or so clones, approximately 84% of them appearing once. Sequencing input: peripheral blood. Every receptor here comes from a woman younger than 45 who had recovered from COVID-19. The CDR3 runs from the conserved cysteine through the conserved F or W. D genes are given only for firm matches. Expanded clones are given a class, and other clones once, few, many or no size at all.

j_call clone_size v_call d_call cdr3_aa cdr3_nt
TRBJ1-2 NA TRBV28 TRBD1 CASGTGGDNYGYTF TGTGCCAGCGGCACAGGGGGAGACAACTATGGCTACACCTTC
TRBJ1-1 NA TRBV3-1/TRBV3-2 TRBD1 CASSQGVGQGVTEAFF TGTGCCAGCAGCCAAGGCGTTGGACAGGGGGTTACTGAAGCTTTCTTT
TRBJ2-3 NA TRBV28 TRBD1 CASSYRGDTQYF TGTGCCAGCAGCTACAGGGGAGATACGCAGTATTTT
TRBJ2-3 few TRBV5-1 TRBD2 CASSLEVAGTSTDTQYF TGCGCCAGCAGCTTGGAGGTAGCGGGAACGAGCACAGATACGCAGTATTTT
TRBJ1-1 NA TRBV2 TRBD1 CASRGQGSKTEAFF TGTGCCAGCAGGGGACAGGGTAGTAAGACTGAAGCTTTCTTT
TRBJ2-7 few TRBV7-9 NA CASSAPSRPYEQYF TGTGCCAGCAGCGCCCCCTCGAGGCCCTACGAGCAGTACTTC
TRBJ1-1 NA TRBV18 NA CASSRSGAGVTEAFF TGTGCCAGCTCCCGGTCAGGGGCTGGAGTCACTGAAGCTTTCTTT
TRBJ1-2 many TRBV10-2 TRBD1 CASSEEGAEGYTF TGCGCCAGCAGTGAGGAGGGGGCGGAAGGCTACACCTTC
TRBJ2-7 NA TRBV15 NA CATSRAAGWEQYF TGTGCCACCAGCAGAGCCGCAGGGTGGGAGCAGTACTTC
TRBJ2-1 NA TRBV5-1 TRBD2 CASSLTSMGINEQFF TGCGCCAGCAGCCTGACTAGCATGGGTATCAATGAGCAGTTCTTC
TRBJ1-5 NA TRBV7-2 NA CASSGHGGQPQHF TGTGCCAGCAGCGGCCACGGGGGGCAGCCCCAGCATTTT
TRBJ2-4 NA TRBV3-1/TRBV3-2 NA CASSQRVGLAAKNIQYF TGTGCCAGCAGCCAAAGAGTAGGGCTAGCGGCCAAAAACATTCAGTACTTC
TRBJ2-1 NA TRBV7-3 NA CASSFSGSEQFF TGTGCCAGCAGCTTCAGCGGTAGTGAGCAGTTCTTC
TRBJ2-2 NA TRBV19 NA CASSEASENTGELFF TGTGCCAGTAGTGAGGCTTCAGAAAACACCGGGGAGCTGTTTTTT
TRBJ2-1 NA TRBV19 TRBD2 CASLGGRGYNEQFF TGTGCCAGTCTCGGCGGGAGGGGGTACAATGAGCAGTTCTTC
TRBJ2-7 NA TRBV7-9 NA CASSSSSYEQYF TGTGCCAGCAGCTCCAGCTCCTACGAGCAGTACTTC
TRBJ1-5 few TRBV6-5 NA CASSRGSQPQHF TGTGCCAGCAGCCGGGGGAGTCAGCCCCAGCATTTT
TRBJ2-2 few TRBV7-9 NA CAREANTGELFF TGTGCCCGAGAGGCGAACACCGGGGAGCTGTTTTTT
TRBJ2-7 NA TRBV7-3 TRBD1 CASSLTSGQGKTYEQYF TGTGCCAGCAGCCTTACCTCCGGACAGGGAAAAACCTACGAGCAGTACTTC
TRBJ2-1 NA TRBV28 TRBD2 CASSLVAGGANEQFF TGTGCCAGCAGTTTAGTCGCGGGAGGTGCCAATGAGCAGTTCTTC
TRBJ1-2 NA TRBV6-5 NA CASRGGGFGYGYTF TGTGCCAGCAGGGGTGGGGGGTTCGGCTATGGCTACACCTTC
TRBJ1-4 NA TRBV3-1/TRBV3-2 TRBD1 CASSLGAGTGTEKLFF TGTGCCAGCAGCCTCGGCGCCGGGACAGGGACTGAAAAACTGTTTTTT
TRBJ2-5 NA TRBV6-1 TRBD1 CASSGRDRVGLETQYF TGTGCCAGCAGTGGCCGGGACAGGGTGGGATTAGAGACCCAGTACTTC
TRBJ1-4 NA TRBV2 NA CASRVANEKLFF TGTGCCAGCAGAGTCGCGAATGAAAAACTGTTTTTT
TRBJ1-2 NA TRBV29-1 NA CSVDREGGYTF TGCAGCGTTGACCGGGAGGGTGGCTACACCTTC
TRBJ2-5 few TRBV20-1 TRBD2 CSASGLAQETQYF TGCAGTGCTAGTGGACTAGCGCAAGAGACCCAGTACTTC
TRBJ2-4 NA TRBV2 TRBD1 CASSDEGGAVNIQYF TGTGCCAGCAGTGATGAAGGGGGCGCGGTAAACATTCAGTACTTC
TRBJ2-1 NA TRBV9 NA CASSVGGAGNEQFF TGTGCCAGCAGCGTAGGGGGAGCGGGTAATGAGCAGTTCTTC
TRBJ1-3 few TRBV9 NA CASSLMTGHSGNTIYF TGTGCCAGCAGCCTTATGACAGGACACTCTGGAAACACCATATATTTT
TRBJ1-5 once TRBV2 TRBD1 CASRDGTGVQPQHF TGTGCCAGCAGGGACGGGACAGGGGTTCAGCCCCAGCATTTT
TRBJ1-4 NA TRBV18 TRBD1 CASSPLGQGAYEKLFF TGTGCCAGCTCACCATTGGGACAGGGGGCGTATGAAAAACTGTTTTTT
TRBJ2-2 NA TRBV29-1 TRBD1 CSVVGQGAAGELFF TGCAGCGTTGTGGGACAGGGGGCGGCCGGGGAGCTGTTTTTT
TRBJ2-5 NA TRBV11-2 TRBD2 CASSPTSVPGETQYF TGTGCCAGCAGCCCCACTAGCGTCCCGGGGGAGACCCAGTACTTC
TRBJ2-1 NA TRBV11-3 NA CASSRIQGGGEQFF TGTGCCAGCAGCCGCATACAGGGGGGAGGGGAGCAGTTCTTC
TRBJ2-3 NA TRBV5-1 TRBD2 CASSRRTSGARADTQYF TGCGCCAGCAGCCGAAGGACTAGCGGGGCCCGTGCAGATACGCAGTATTTT
TRBJ1-1 NA TRBV6-2/TRBV6-3 NA CASSYSQGKVGTEAFF TGTGCCAGCAGTTACTCGCAGGGTAAGGTGGGAACTGAAGCTTTCTTT
TRBJ2-5 NA TRBV27 NA CASSFGLQETQYF TGTGCCAGCAGTTTCGGTCTTCAAGAGACCCAGTACTTC
TRBJ1-1 NA TRBV2 TRBD1 CASRERTGWSEAFF TGTGCCAGCAGAGAAAGGACAGGGTGGTCTGAAGCTTTCTTT
TRBJ2-3 NA TRBV10-3 NA CAISESEGEADTQYF TGTGCCATCAGTGAGTCGGAGGGAGAGGCAGATACGCAGTATTTT
TRBJ2-7 NA TRBV5-5 TRBD2 CASSWSGTSGSYEQYF TGTGCCAGCAGCTGGTCCGGGACTAGCGGCTCCTACGAGCAGTACTTC
TRBJ2-1 NA TRBV5-4 TRBD2 CASTTLWTSGRNEQFF TGTGCCAGCACGACCTTATGGACTAGCGGGAGGAATGAGCAGTTCTTC
TRBJ2-3 NA TRBV5-1 TRBD2 CASSWGLAGVTDTQYF TGCGCCAGCAGCTGGGGACTAGCGGGAGTAACAGATACGCAGTATTTT
TRBJ2-1 NA TRBV2 NA CASSPGTREQFF TGTGCCAGCAGTCCCGGGACTCGCGAGCAGTTCTTC
TRBJ2-5 once TRBV9 NA CASSSTPLEVETQYF TGTGCCAGCAGCTCTACCCCTCTAGAGGTGGAGACCCAGTACTTC
TRBJ1-2 few TRBV10-2 NA CASSEYEAAYGYTF TGCGCCAGCAGTGAGTACGAGGCTGCCTATGGCTACACCTTC
TRBJ1-5 NA TRBV5-1 NA CASSLDQTGQPQHF TGCGCCAGCAGTTTAGACCAGACGGGTCAGCCCCAGCATTTT
TRBJ1-4 NA TRBV9 TRBD1 CASSAGQGWSEKLFF TGTGCCAGCAGCGCCGGACAGGGGTGGAGTGAAAAACTGTTTTTT
TRBJ2-7 few TRBV28 TRBD1 CASTQGQGAGEQYF TGTGCCAGCACCCAAGGCCAGGGGGCGGGGGAGCAGTACTTC
TRBJ2-5 NA TRBV10-3 TRBD2 CAISEPGSAGGETQYF TGTGCCATCAGTGAGCCCGGGTCAGCGGGGGGGGAGACCCAGTACTTC
TRBJ2-7 NA TRBV4-1 TRBD2 CASSQGLGGEGYEQYF TGCGCCAGCAGCCAGGGCCTGGGGGGGGAGGGCTACGAGCAGTACTTC
TRBJ1-3 NA TRBV7-7 NA CASSPGSYLDSSTIYF TGTGCTAGCAGCCCTGGCAGCTACCTGGACTCCTCCACCATATATTTT